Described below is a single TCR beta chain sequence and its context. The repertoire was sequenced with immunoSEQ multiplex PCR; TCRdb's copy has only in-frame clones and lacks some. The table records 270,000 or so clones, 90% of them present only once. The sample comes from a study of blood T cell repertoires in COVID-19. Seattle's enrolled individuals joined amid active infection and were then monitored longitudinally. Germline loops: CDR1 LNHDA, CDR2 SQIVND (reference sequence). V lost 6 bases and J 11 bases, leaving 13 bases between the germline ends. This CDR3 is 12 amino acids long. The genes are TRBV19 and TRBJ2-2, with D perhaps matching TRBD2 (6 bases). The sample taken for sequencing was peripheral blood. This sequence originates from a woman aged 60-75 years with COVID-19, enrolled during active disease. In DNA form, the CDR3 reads TGTGCCAGTAGCCGGACCGGGACTGAGCTGTTTTTT. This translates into CASSRTGTELFF.